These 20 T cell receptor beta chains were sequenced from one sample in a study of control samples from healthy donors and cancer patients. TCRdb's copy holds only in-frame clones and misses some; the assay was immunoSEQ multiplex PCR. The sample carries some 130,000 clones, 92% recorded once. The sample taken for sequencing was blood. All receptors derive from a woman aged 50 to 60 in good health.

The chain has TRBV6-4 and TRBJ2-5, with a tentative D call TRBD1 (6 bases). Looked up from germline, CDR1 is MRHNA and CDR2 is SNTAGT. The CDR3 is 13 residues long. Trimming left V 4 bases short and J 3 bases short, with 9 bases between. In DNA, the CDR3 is TGTGCCAGCAGTGGGGGGCCAGAAGAGACCCAGTACTTC. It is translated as CASSGGPEETQYF.

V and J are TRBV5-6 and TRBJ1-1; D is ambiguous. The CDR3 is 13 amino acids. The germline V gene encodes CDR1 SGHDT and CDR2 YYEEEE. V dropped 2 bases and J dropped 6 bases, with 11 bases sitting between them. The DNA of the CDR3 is TGTGCCAGCAGCTTAAGTGGTTGGGCTGAAGCTTTCTTT. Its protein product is CASSLSGWAEAFF.

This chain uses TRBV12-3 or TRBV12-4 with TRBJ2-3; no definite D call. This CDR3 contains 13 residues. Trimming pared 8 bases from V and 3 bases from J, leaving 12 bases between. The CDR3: CASDRLRTDTQYF. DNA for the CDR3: TGTGCCAGCGACCGCCTGCGGACAGATACGCAGTATTTT.

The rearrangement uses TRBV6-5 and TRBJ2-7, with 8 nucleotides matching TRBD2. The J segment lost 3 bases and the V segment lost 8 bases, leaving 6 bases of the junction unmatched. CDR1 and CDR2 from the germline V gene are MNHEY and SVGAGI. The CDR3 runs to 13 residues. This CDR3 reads CASRGGVSYEQYF. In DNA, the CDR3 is TGTGCCAGCCGGGGGGGTGTAAGCTACGAGCAGTACTTC.

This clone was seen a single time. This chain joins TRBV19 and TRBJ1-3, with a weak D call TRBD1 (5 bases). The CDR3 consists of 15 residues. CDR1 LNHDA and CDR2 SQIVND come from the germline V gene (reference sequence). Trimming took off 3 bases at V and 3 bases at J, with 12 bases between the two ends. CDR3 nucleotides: TGTGCCAGTAGTATCGGGACCTCCCATGGAAACACCATATATTTT. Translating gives CASSIGTSHGNTIYF.

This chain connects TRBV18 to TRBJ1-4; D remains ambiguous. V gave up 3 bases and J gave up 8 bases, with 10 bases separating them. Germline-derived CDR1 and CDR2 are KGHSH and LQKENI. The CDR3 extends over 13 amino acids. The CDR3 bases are TGTGCCAGCTCACCTGATCCCTCCGAAAAACTGTTTTTT. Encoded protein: CASSPDPSEKLFF.

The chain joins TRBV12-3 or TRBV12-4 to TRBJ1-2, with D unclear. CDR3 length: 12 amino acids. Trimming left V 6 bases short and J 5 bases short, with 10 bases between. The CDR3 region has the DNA TGTGCCAGCAGCCCCGGAGGGTATGGCTACACCTTC. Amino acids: CASSPGGYGYTF.

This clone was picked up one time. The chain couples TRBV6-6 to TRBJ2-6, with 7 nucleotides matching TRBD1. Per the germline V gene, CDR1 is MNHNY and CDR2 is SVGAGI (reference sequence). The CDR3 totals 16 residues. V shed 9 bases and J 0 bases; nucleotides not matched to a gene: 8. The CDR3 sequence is CASKPGQSSGANVLTF. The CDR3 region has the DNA TGTGCCAGTAAACCGGGACAGAGCTCTGGGGCCAACGTCCTGACTTTC.

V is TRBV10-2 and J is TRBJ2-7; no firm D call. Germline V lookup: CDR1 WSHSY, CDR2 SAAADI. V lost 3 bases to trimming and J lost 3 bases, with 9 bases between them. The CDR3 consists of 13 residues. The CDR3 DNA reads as TGCGCCAGCAGTGACGTGGGGAACTACGAGCAGTACTTC. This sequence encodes CASSDVGNYEQYF.

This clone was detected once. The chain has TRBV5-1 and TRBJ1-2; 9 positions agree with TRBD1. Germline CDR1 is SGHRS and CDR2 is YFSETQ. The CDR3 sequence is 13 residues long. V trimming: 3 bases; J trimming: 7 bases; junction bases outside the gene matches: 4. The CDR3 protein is CASSSGQGTGYTF. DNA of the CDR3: TGCGCCAGCAGCTCAGGACAGGGGACTGGCTACACCTTC.

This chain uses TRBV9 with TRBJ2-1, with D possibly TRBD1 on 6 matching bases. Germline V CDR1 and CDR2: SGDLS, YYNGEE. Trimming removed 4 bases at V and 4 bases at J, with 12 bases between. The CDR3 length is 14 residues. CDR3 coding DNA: TGTGCCAGCAGCCCAGGGGTGGTTTACAATGAGCAGTTCTTC. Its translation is CASSPGVVYNEQFF. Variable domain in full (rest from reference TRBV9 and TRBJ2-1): DSGVTQTPKHLITATGQRVTLRCSPRSGDLSVYWYQQSLDQGLQFLIQYYNGEERAKGNILERFSAQQFPDLHSELNLSSLELGDSALYFCASSPGVVYNEQFFGPGTRLTVL.

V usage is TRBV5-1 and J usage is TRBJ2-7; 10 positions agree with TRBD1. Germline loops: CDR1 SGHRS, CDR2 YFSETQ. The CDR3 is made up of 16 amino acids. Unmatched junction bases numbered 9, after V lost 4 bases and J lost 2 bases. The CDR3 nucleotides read TGCGCCAGCAGCCTCGCCGGGACAGGGGTTACCTACGAGCAGTACTTC. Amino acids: CASSLAGTGVTYEQYF.

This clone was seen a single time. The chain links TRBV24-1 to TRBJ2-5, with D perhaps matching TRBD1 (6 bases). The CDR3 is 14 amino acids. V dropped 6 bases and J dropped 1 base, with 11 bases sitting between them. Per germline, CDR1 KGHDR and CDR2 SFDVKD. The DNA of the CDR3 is TGTGCCACCAGTTGGGGGCAGGCCCAAGAGACCCAGTACTTC. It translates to CATSWGQAQETQYF.

The CDR3: CASSDPYAADGYTF. The CDR3 coding sequence is TGCGCCAGCAGTGATCCCTATGCTGCGGATGGCTACACCTTC. The chain combines TRBV10-2 with TRBJ1-2; the D is unclear. In germline, CDR1 is WSHSY, CDR2 SAAADI. CDR3 length: 14 residues. The ends were cut back, 3 bases at V and 6 bases at J, with 14 bases in the middle.

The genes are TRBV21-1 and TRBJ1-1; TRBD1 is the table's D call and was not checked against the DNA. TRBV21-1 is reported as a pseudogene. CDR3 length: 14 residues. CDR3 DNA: TGTGCCAGCAGCAAATCCCAGGGGAACACTGAAGCTTTCTTT. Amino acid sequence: CASSKSQGNTEAFF.

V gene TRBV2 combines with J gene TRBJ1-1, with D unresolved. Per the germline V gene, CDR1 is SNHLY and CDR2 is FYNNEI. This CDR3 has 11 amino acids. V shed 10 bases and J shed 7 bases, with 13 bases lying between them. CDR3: CANSKGFEAFF. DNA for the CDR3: TGTGCCAATTCGAAAGGCTTTGAAGCTTTCTTT.

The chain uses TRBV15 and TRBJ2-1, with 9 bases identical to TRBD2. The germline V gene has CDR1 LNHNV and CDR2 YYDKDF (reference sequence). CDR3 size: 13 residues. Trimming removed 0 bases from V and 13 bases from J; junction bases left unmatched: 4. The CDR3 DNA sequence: TGTGCCACCAGCAGAGATTCGGGACTAGCTCAGTTCTTC. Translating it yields CATSRDSGLAQFF.

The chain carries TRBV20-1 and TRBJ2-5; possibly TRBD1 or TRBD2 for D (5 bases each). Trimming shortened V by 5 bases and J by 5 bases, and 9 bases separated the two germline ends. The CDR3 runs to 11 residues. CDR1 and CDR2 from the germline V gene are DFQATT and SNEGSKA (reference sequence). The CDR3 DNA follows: TGCAGTGCTTTGTGGGGGGAGACCCAGTACTTC. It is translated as CSALWGETQYF.

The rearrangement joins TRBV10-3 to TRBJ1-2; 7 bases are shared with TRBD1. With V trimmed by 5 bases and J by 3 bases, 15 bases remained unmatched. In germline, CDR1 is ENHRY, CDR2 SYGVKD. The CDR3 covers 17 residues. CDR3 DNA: TGTGCCATCAGTACCACCCCGAGACAGGGACGTGACTATGGCTACACCTTC. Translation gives CAISTTPRQGRDYGYTF.

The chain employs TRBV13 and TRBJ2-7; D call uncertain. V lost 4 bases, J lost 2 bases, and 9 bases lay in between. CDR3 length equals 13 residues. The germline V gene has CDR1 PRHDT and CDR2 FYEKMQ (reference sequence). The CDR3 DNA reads TGTGCCAGCAGCTCAGGAGAGGCCTACGAGCAGTACTTC. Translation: CASSSGEAYEQYF.